The present entry profiles one T cell receptor beta chain with its context. Its antigen is currently unknown. In the PCR, 60 Vbeta and 13 Jbeta primers were used. Produced via immunoSEQ multiplex PCR; TCRdb's table is partial and in-frame only. The sample yields about 150,000 clones, 77% seen once. The source of the sample is a study of cytomegalovirus exposure and HLA in healthy donors. Study-level findings and limits: Later on, analysis showed that most CMV-associated TCR beta chains appeared to be HLA-restricted.

The CDR3 length is 13 residues. Trimming took 5 bases from V and 6 from J, leaving 14 bases between them. In germline, CDR1 is MNHEY, CDR2 SVGAGI. The sequenced sample consisted of PBMCs. V usage is TRBV6-5 and J usage is TRBJ2-7, with D possibly matching TRBD1 (5 bases). The receptor was derived from a woman aged 25 to 45 in good health and CMV-seropositive. The CDR3 region is CASSQPGSLEQYF. The CDR3 DNA follows: TGTGCCAGCAGTCAGCCAGGGTCCCTCGAGCAGTACTTC.